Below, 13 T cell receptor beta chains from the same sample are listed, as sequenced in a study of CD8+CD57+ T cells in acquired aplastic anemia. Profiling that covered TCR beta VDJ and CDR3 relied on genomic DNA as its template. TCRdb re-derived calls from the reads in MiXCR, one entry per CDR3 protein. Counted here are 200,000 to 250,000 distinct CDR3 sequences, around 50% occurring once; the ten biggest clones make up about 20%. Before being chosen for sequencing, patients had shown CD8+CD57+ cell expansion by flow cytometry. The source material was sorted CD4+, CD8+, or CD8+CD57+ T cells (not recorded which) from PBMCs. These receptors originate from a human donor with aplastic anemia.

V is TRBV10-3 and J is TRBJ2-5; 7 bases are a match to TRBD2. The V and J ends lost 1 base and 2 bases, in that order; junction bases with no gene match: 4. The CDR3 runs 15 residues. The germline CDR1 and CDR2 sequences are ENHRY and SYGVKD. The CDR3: CAISELGGRQETQYF. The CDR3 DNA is TGTGCCATCAGTGAGTTGGGGGGGAGGCAAGAGACCCAGTACTTC.

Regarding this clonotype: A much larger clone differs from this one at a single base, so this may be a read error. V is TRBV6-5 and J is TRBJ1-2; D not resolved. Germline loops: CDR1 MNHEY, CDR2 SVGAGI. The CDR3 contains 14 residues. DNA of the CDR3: TGTGCCAACAGTTACGGGGAGCAAATGTCGGGCTACACCTTC. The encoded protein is CANSYGEQMSGYTF.

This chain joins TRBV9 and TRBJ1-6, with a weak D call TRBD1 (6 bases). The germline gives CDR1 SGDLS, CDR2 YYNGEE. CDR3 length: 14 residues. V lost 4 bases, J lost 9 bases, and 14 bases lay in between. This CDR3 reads CASSTTGLGSPLHF. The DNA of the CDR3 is TGTGCCAGCAGCACAACAGGGTTAGGTTCACCCCTCCACTTT.

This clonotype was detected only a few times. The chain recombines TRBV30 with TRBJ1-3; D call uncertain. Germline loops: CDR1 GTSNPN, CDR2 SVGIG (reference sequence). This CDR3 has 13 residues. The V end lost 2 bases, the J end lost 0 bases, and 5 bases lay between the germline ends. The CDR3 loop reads CAWSRGSGNTIYF. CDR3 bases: TGTGCCTGGAGTCGAGGCTCTGGAAACACCATATATTTT.

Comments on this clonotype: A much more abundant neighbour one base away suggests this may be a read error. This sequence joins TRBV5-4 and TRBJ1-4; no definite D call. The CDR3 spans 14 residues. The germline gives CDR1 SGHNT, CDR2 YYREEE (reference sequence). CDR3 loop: CASSHRQGPERLFF. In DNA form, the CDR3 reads TGTGCCAGCAGCCACCGGCAAGGACCTGAAAGACTGTTTTTT. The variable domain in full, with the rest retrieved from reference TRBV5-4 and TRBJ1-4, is ETGVTQSPTHLIKTRGQQVTLRCSSQSGHNTVSWYQQALGQGPQFIFQYYREEENGRGNFPPRFSGLQFPNYSSELNVNALELDDSALYLCASSHRQGPERLFFGSGTQLSVL.

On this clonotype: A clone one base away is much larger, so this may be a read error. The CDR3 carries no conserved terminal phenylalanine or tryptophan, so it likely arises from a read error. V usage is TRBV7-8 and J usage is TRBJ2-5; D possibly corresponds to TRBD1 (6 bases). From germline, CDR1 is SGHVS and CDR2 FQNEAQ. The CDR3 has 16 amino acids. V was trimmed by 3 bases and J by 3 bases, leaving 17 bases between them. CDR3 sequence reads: CASSLRQGPPKETQYL. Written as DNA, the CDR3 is TGTGCCAGCAGCTTGAGGCAGGGGCCACCAAAAGAGACCCAGTACCTC.

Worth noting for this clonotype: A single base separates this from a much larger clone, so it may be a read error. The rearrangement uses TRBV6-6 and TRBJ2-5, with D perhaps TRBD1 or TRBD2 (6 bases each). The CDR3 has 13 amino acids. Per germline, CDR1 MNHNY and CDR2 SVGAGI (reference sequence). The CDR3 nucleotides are TGTGCCAGCAGACAGGGAGGCGACGAGACCCAGTGCTTC. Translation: CASRQGGDETQCF.

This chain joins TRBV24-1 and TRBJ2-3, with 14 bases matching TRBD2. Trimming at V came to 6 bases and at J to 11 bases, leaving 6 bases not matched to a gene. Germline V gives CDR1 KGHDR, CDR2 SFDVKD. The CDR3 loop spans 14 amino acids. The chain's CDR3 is CATSLGLAGGEQYF. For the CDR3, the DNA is TGTGCCACCAGTCTTGGACTAGCGGGAGGTGAGCAGTATTTT.

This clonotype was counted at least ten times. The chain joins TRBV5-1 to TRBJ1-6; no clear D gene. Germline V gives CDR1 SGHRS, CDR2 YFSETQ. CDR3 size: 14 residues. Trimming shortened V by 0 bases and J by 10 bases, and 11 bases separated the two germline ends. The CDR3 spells CASSLDGNESPLHF. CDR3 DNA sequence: TGCGCCAGCAGCTTGGACGGTAACGAATCACCCCTCCACTTT. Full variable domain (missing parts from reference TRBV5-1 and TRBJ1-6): KAGVTQTPRYLIKTRGQQVTLSCSPISGHRSVSWYQQTPGQGLQFLFEYFSETQRNKGNFPGRFSGRQFSNSRSEMNVSTLELGDSALYLCASSLDGNESPLHFGNGTRLTVT.

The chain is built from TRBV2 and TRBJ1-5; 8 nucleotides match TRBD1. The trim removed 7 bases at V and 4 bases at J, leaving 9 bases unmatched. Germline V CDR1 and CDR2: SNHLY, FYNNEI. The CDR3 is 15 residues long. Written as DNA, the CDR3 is TGTGCCAGCAAAGTTGGACAGGGACGAAATCAGCCCCAGCATTTT. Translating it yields CASKVGQGRNQPQHF. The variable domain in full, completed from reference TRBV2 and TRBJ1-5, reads EPEVTQTPSHQVTQMGQEVILRCVPISNHLYFYWYRQILGQKVEFLVSFYNNEISEKSEIFDDQFSVERPDGSNFTLKIRSTKLEDSAMYFCASKVGQGRNQPQHFGDGTRLSIL.

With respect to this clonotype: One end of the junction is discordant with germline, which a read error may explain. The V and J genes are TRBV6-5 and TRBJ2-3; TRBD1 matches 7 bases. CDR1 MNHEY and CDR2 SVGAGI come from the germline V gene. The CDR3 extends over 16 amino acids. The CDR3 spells CASRHMTGIGTDTRYF. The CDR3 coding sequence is TGTGCCAGCAGGCATATGACAGGGATCGGAACAGATACGCGGTATTTT.

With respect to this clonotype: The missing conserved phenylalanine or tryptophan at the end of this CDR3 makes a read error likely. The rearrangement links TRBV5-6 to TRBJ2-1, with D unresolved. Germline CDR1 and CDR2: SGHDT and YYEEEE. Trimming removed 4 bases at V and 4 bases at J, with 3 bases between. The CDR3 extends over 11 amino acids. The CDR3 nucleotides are TGTGCCAGCAGCGTATACAATGAGCAGTTCTCC. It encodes CASSVYNEQFS.

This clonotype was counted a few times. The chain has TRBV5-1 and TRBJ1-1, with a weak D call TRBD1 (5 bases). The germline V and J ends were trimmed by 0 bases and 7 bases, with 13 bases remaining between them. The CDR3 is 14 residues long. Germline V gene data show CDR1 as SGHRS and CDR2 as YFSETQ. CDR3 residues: CASSLVAGRIEAFF. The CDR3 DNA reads TGCGCCAGCAGCTTGGTCGCAGGGAGGATTGAAGCTTTCTTT.